The text below deals with one T cell receptor (beta chain). This table comes from immunoSEQ multiplex PCR, and its TCRdb copy is limited to in-frame clones, with some not included. Of about 2.4 million clones in the sample, under 95% were seen once. This sample is drawn from a study of shared clonotypes between healthy human individuals. The clonotype originates from a man between 18 and 35 years old in good health. Some clones in this sample may be carry-over from other donors' samples. The sequencing sample was made of naive CD4+ T cells from PBMCs. Sample subset: CD45RA+ positively selected.

CDR3 nucleotides: TGTGCCAGCAGTGAACAACTAGCGGGAGTAGCAGATACGCAGTATTTT. It yields the protein CASSEQLAGVADTQYF. The genes are TRBV6-1 and TRBJ2-3; 11 bases agree with TRBD2. Losses at the gene ends were 2 bases for V and 4 bases for J; bases not matched to a gene: 5. The CDR3 length is 16 residues. CDR1 MNHNS and CDR2 SASEGT come from the germline V gene.